This T cell receptor beta chain was retrieved from a study of human T cells and chemical hapten exposure. TCRdb re-analysed the RACE reads in MiXCR, keeping a single row per CDR3 protein. This sample carries some 46,000 distinct CDR3 sequences, 3.5% to 4.5% of them seen once, and the ten largest clones take 1.5% to 2%. Time point specified: healthy volunteer bleed at 2 weeks. The authors' total RNA extraction used unfractionated whole blood. This clonotype was counted between two and nine times. Germline V gene data show CDR1 as SQVTM and CDR2 as ANQGSEA. The CDR3 runs 13 residues. Trimming pared 7 bases from V and 0 bases from J, leaving 12 bases between.

This TCR came from a female donor in good health. Some clones in this sample may be carry-over from other donors' samples. The chain couples TRBV29-1 to TRBJ1-1, with D perhaps TRBD1 (5 bases). The specimen was whole blood. The CDR3 reads CSGSGDLNTEAFF. For the CDR3, the DNA is TGCAGCGGAAGCGGGGACTTGAACACTGAAGCTTTCTTT.